The entry below describes one TCR beta chain. The antigen remains undetermined. The CDR3 length is 14 residues. Both 60 Vbeta primers and 13 Jbeta primers went into the PCR. Per the study methods: Roughly 11 million shared chains were among the about 80 million unique TCR beta chains that a later analysis counted. Sequenced by immunoSEQ multiplex PCR; TCRdb stores in-frame clones only, minus some. D and trimming were read from the DNA, whereas the V and J calls and clone size are those reported in that table. This sample has about 190,000 clones, with 84% found just once. The entry originates in a study of cytomegalovirus exposure and HLA in healthy donors. Broader study findings: In a later analysis, TCR beta V- and J-gene trimming was associated with a missense DCLRE1C variant. Another analysis was done later, and it associated 15,000 or so TCR beta sequences with HLA alleles at 0.05 false discovery rate.

This sequence was found in a woman aged 45 to 65 in good health and CMV-seropositive. Sequenced: PBMCs. The chain joins TRBV21-1 to TRBJ2-7; the table's TRBD2 call for D was not verified on the DNA. TRBV21-1 represents a pseudogene. This CDR3 reads CASSLRDGPYEQYF. The CDR3 DNA is TGTGCCAGCAGCTTGCGGGACGGACCCTACGAGCAGTACTTC.